A selection of T cell receptor beta chains follows, all from one sample in a study of identifying expanded T cells in peripheral blood. Using immunoSEQ multiplex PCR, the repertoire was profiled, and TCRdb retains in-frame clones only, with some absent. The sample lists 100,000 to 110,000 clones; approximately 88% were seen once. The sample comprised blood. The receptors were gathered from a person aged 18 to 75 in good health. The CDR3 runs from the conserved cysteine through the conserved F or W. A D gene is named only where the DNA matches it firmly. Clone size, where shown, is once, few, many, or a class for clones that have expanded.

>14|TRBJ1-2|few|TRBV7-3|.
CASSLNREGDGYTF
TGTGCCAGCAGCTTAAACAGGGAAGGGGATGGCTACACCTTC
>13|TRBJ2-1|once|TRBV6-5|TRBD2
CASTAGDVNEQFF
TGTGCCAGCACAGCGGGAGACGTCAATGAGCAGTTCTTC
>16|TRBJ1-4|.|TRBV9|.
CASSVSGTSSNEKLFF
TGTGCCAGCAGCGTCAGTGGAACAAGTTCTAATGAAAAACTGTTTTTT
>16|TRBJ2-5|.|TRBV12-5|.
CASGSTSGLPPWTQYF
TGTGCTAGTGGTTCAACCTCGGGGCTACCCCCCTGGACCCAGTACTTC
>15|TRBJ1-2|.|TRBV6-6|.
CASSYSEQAGYGYTF
TGTGCCAGCAGTTACTCTGAACAGGCGGGGTATGGCTACACCTTC
>15|TRBJ2-1|.|TRBV10-3|TRBD1
CAISEGQGVYNEQFF
TGTGCCATCAGTGAGGGACAGGGGGTGTACAATGAGCAGTTCTTC
>16|TRBJ2-5|.|TRBV5-5|.
CASTLTLTQGQETQYF
TGTGCCAGCACTCTCACCTTAACACAGGGTCAAGAGACCCAGTACTTC
>16|TRBJ2-1|.|TRBV4-2|.
CASSPAGRTVAGSQFF
TGTGCCAGCAGCCCTGCCGGACGGACAGTAGCTGGATCTCAGTTCTTC
>18|TRBJ2-2|.|TRBV5-1|TRBD1
CASSHERRGRGNTGELFF
TGCGCCAGCAGCCATGAACGCAGGGGGCGGGGGAACACCGGGGAGCTGTTTTTT
>14|TRBJ2-1|once|TRBV13|.
CASSLFGGEHEQFF
TGTGCCAGCAGCTTATTCGGAGGGGAGCATGAGCAGTTCTTC
>15|TRBJ2-3|.|TRBV11-2|.
CASSPRWGRGDTQYF
TGTGCCAGCAGCCCCAGATGGGGGAGGGGGGATACGCAGTATTTT
>15|TRBJ1-3|.|TRBV5-1|.
CASSQKGTSGNTIYF
TGCGCCAGCAGCCAAAAGGGGACCTCTGGAAACACCATATATTTT
>17|TRBJ2-3|.|TRBV7-6|.
CASSHEGLSPLTDTQYF
TGTGCCAGCAGCCACGAAGGACTAAGCCCTCTAACAGATACGCAGTATTTT
>14|TRBJ1-5|few|TRBV5-6|.
CASSLGRGRQPQHF
TGTGCCAGCAGCTTGGGCAGGGGCCGTCAGCCCCAGCATTTT
>20|TRBJ2-7|.|TRBV5-5|TRBD1
CASASYAPGQGGVRPYEQYF
TGTGCCAGCGCTTCTTATGCACCGGGACAGGGTGGGGTTAGGCCCTACGAGCAGTACTTC
>12|TRBJ2-7|many|TRBV6-1|.
CASSGMDYEQYF
TGTGCCAGCTCCGGGATGGACTACGAGCAGTACTTC
>14|TRBJ2-2|.|TRBV10-3|.
CAISGGLEAGELFF
TGTGCCATCAGTGGTGGTCTGGAGGCGGGGGAGCTGTTTTTT
>15|TRBJ1-3|.|TRBV6-1|TRBD1
CASSGSTGSGNTIYF
TGTGCCAGCAGTGGCTCGACAGGGTCTGGAAACACCATATATTTT
>13|TRBJ1-1|.|TRBV7-2|.
CASSLVEGREAFF
TGTGCCAGCAGCTTAGTAGAAGGCCGTGAAGCTTTCTTT
>16|TRBJ1-3|.|TRBV7-9|.
CASSYLGGSSGNTIYF
TGTGCCAGCAGCTATCTGGGAGGAAGCTCTGGAAACACCATATATTTT
>12|TRBJ1-2|.|TRBV19|.
CASSKMVDGYTF
TGTGCCAGTAGTAAGATGGTGGATGGCTACACCTTC
>15|TRBJ2-5|.|TRBV6-5|TRBD1
CASSKNGQGWETQYF
TGTGCCAGCAGTAAAAACGGACAGGGGTGGGAGACCCAGTACTTC
>14|TRBJ2-5|.|TRBV5-4|TRBD2
CASSLNGGKRTQYF
TGTGCCAGCAGCTTGAACGGGGGGAAGAGAACCCAGTACTTC
>13|TRBJ2-2|.|TRBV19|.
CASIRQGTGELFF
TGTGCCAGTATTCGGCAGGGCACCGGGGAGCTGTTTTTT
>16|TRBJ2-3|.|TRBV7-9|.
CASSLSVGGAPDTQYF
TGTGCCAGCAGCTTATCCGTCGGAGGGGCCCCAGATACGCAGTATTTT
>15|TRBJ2-2|.|TRBV30|TRBD2
CAWRRLAGGRGELFF
TGTGCCTGGAGAAGACTAGCGGGAGGACGCGGGGAGCTGTTTTTT
>14|TRBJ1-4|.|TRBV5-4|.
CASSLGPKGEKLFF
TGTGCCAGCAGCTTGGGGCCAAAGGGGGAAAAACTGTTTTTT
>13|TRBJ1-6|.|TRBV30|.
CAWTWAGNSPLHF
TGTGCCTGGACCTGGGCGGGGAATTCACCCCTCCACTTT
>13|TRBJ2-7|.|TRBV19|.
CASSIGGAPEQYF
TGTGCCAGTAGTATTGGAGGGGCCCCCGAGCAGTACTTC
>15|TRBJ2-7|.|TRBV18|.
CASSPTPGLSYEQYF
TGTGCCAGCTCACCCACGCCAGGGCTCTCCTACGAGCAGTACTTC
>15|TRBJ1-2|.|TRBV6-6|.
CASSYIPQGNYGYTF
TGTGCCAGCAGTTATATCCCTCAGGGGAACTATGGCTACACCTTC
>15|TRBJ2-3|.|TRBV9|.
CASSGSGTSTDTQYF
TGTGCCAGCAGCGGGTCCGGGACAAGCACAGATACGCAGTATTTT
>15|TRBJ1-4|.|TRBV6-1|.
CASRPYSARNEKLFF
TGTGCCAGCAGACCCTACAGCGCCCGTAATGAAAAACTGTTTTTT
>14|TRBJ1-2|.|TRBV6-4|.
CASTPEGRNYGYTF
TGTGCCAGCACCCCAGAGGGCCGGAACTATGGCTACACCTTC
>15|TRBJ1-1|.|TRBV7-9|TRBD1
CASSWTGERDTEAFF
TGTGCCAGCAGCTGGACAGGGGAGCGGGACACTGAAGCTTTCTTT
>13|TRBJ2-2|.|TRBV18|.
CASYPALTGELFF
TGTGCCAGCTACCCAGCGCTCACCGGGGAGCTGTTTTTT
>14|TRBJ1-1|.|TRBV14|TRBD1
CASSQTGRTTEAFF
TGTGCCAGCAGCCAGACAGGGAGGACCACTGAAGCTTTCTTT
>16|TRBJ2-1|.|TRBV27|.
CASSLERGPAYNEQFF
TGTGCCAGCAGTTTAGAACGGGGCCCCGCCTACAATGAGCAGTTCTTC
>16|TRBJ2-5|.|TRBV9|TRBD1
CASSVGGQGSQETQYF
TGTGCCAGCAGCGTCGGCGGACAGGGGTCCCAGGAGACCCAGTACTTC
>14|TRBJ2-7|few|TRBV6-5|TRBD1
CASSYDRGAHEQYF
TGTGCCAGCAGTTACGACAGGGGTGCCCACGAGCAGTACTTC
>11|TRBJ2-5|many|TRBV5-1|.
CASRMDETQYF
TGCGCCAGCAGGATGGACGAGACCCAGTACTTC
>13|TRBJ1-4|.|TRBV29-1|TRBD1
CSAAGQSNEKLFF
TGCAGCGCCGCGGGACAGTCTAATGAAAAACTGTTTTTT
>16|TRBJ2-7|.|TRBV18|.
CASSRRAGANSYEQYF
TGTGCCAGCTCACGGCGGGCAGGGGCGAACTCCTACGAGCAGTACTTC
>16|TRBJ2-5|.|TRBV5-4|.
CASSLGSGSGVETQYF
TGTGCCAGCAGCTTGGGATCAGGGTCGGGGGTTGAGACCCAGTACTTC
>14|TRBJ2-1|.|TRBV7-3|.
CASSLTLSGNEQFF
TGTGCCAGCAGCTTAACGTTGTCGGGTAATGAGCAGTTCTTC
>13|TRBJ1-2|once|TRBV5-4|.
CASITNGLDGYTF
TGTGCCAGCATCACCAACGGGTTGGATGGCTACACCTTC
>16|TRBJ2-7|.|TRBV5-1|.
CASSLEFARPGYEQYF
TGCGCCAGCAGCTTGGAATTCGCCCGGCCTGGGTACGAGCAGTACTTC
>14|TRBJ2-7|.|TRBV6-1|.
CASSGQFLSYEQYF
TGTGCCAGCAGTGGACAGTTCCTTTCCTACGAGCAGTACTTC